Below, one T cell receptor beta chain is given with its context. Its antigen remains unidentified. At one boundary the junction diverges from the germline segment, which might be a read error. Library prep was done by the immunoSEQ multiplex PCR assay. TCRdb provides this immuneACCESS table in a form limited to in-frame rearrangements. Some clones are lacking; in checked studies, under half of them reflect an unresolved V gene, and why the rest are absent is not known. A total of some 640,000 clones appear in this sample, around 87% of them only once. The ten largest clones capture over 0.008% of the sample. These data come from a study of shared T cell receptors in the human thymus (dated by TCRdb to the early 2020s). Study-wide context: The study examined how self-reactive, shared T-cell receptor alpha chains are generated in the human thymus.

The CDR3 runs 18 amino acids, cysteine and phenylalanine included. Just CDR3 DNA is preserved here, 54 bases in frame from base 1. CDR1 SSHAT and CDR2 FNYEAQ are derived from the germline V gene (reference sequence). This same sample was also taken into another study, of human thymus T cells. The other study reports the following: In Finland, the donors were immunologically healthy infants who were having open corrective cardiac surgery for congenital heart defects. Thymus tissue was obtained as surgical resects removed during corrective cardiac surgery. Usage of V and J gene segments appeared to be biased in both the thymic and the peripheral blood repertoires. The related research reported highly overlapping thymic TCR repertoires among unrelated individuals. The study characterized TCR alpha and beta repertoires from fewer than 10 infant thymus samples and a few related peripheral blood samples. The cohort included about six male and two female infants, with donor ages spanning 7 to 244 days. Thymocytes were released mechanically from tissue and stored at -70 °C as pellets of roughly 8.5-32 million cells. A QIAsymphony instrument was used to extract genomic DNA from frozen cell pellets. Using the immunoSEQ multiplex PCR assay, the TCRB and TCRAD loci were amplified from a standardized quantity of quality-controlled genomic DNA. The V(D)J region was spanned by amplicons of a length sufficient to cover the CDR3 and to identify V and J genes. Amplicon sequencing was performed on an Illumina platform through the commercial immunoSEQ service. Primer bias and sequencing errors were corrected as previously described, and TCRAD and TCRB definitions were based on the IMGT database. immunoSEQ Analyzer 3.0 and VDJTools were used for repertoire analysis, which covered basic statistics, V/J segment usage, diversity estimates, rarefaction and pairwise overlap. To estimate diversity, the Chao1, ChaoE, Efron-Thisted, Shannon and inverse Simpson indices were applied, and diversity was also estimated on datasets down-sampled to the smallest sample. Repertoire overlap was determined by strict matching of CDR3 nucleotide sequence, V gene and J gene, and Jaccard-based multidimensional scaling clustering was applied. On average, thymus samples yielded some 810,000 unique TCRB clonotypes, whereas blood samples yielded about 84,000.

The sequence derives from a boy less than two years old with a congenital heart defect. Donor details come from another sample of the same person, matched by shared clones. The chain was built from TRBV7-7 and TRBJ2-7; the D region possibly corresponds to TRBD2 (6 bases align). The sample consisted of thymocytes. The nucleotide sequence reads as follows: TGTGCTAGCAGCTTAGGAGCTTACCCGGTGGGGGGTACCTACGAGCAGTACTTC. Translated, this gives CASSLGAYPVGGTYEQYF.